This T cell receptor beta chain was captured in a study of blood T cell repertoires in COVID-19. Assay used: immunoSEQ multiplex PCR; TCRdb lists only in-frame clones, some missing. Among under 65,000 clones listed, around 80% were seen once. Trimming left V 2 bases short and J 1 base short, with 3 bases between. The CDR3 totals 12 residues. CDR1 WSHSY and CDR2 SAAADI come from the germline V gene. The chain combines TRBV10-2 with TRBJ2-7; D not resolved. The sample taken for sequencing was peripheral blood. The sequence was collected from a woman in her sixties or seventies with acute or convalescent COVID-19. The CDR3 bases are TGCGCCAGCAGTGAGCGTTCCTACGAGCAGTACTTC. Amino acids: CASSERSYEQYF.